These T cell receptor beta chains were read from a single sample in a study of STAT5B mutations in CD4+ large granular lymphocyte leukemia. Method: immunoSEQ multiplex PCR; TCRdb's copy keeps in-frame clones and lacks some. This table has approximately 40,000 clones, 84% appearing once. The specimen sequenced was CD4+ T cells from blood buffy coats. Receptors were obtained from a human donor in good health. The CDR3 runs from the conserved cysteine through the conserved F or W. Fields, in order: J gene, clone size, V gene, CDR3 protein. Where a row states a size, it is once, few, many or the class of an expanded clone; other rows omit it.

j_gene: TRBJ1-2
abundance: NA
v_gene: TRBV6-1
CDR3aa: CASTGQSYGYTF

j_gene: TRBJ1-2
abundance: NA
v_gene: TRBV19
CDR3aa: CASSITRPTGDYGYTF

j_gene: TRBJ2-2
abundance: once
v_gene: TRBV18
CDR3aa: CASSLGQGSTGELFF

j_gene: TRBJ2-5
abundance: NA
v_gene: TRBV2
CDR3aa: CASSTTGRETQYF

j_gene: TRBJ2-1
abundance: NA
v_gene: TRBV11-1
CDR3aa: CASSFPGQYNEQFF

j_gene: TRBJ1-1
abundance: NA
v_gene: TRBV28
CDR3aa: CASSPPRVMDTEAFF

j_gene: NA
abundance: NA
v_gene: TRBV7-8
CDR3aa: CASTLLGQGESYEQYF

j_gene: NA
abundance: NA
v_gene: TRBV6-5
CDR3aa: CASRTDRNYEQYF

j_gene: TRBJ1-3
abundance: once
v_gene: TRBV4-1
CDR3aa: CASSPDAGTSGNTIYF

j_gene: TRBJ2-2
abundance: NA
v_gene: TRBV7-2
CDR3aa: CASSPQYTGELFF

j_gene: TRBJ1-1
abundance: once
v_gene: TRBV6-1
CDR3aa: CASRKDSEGNTEAFF

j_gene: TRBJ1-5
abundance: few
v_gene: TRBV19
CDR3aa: CASSTLRGTVNQPQHF

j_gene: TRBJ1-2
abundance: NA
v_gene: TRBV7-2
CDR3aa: CASSPQTDRGIYGYTF

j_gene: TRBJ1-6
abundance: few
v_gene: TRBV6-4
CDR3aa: CASSFTRDGPLHF

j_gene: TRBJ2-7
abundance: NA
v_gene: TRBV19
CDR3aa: CASSMVGGGYEQYF

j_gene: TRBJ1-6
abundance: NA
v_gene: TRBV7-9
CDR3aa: CASSLGTGKITPLHF

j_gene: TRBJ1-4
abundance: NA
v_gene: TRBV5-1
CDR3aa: CASSLGPQGPNEKLFF

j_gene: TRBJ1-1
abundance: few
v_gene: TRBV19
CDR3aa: CASSRDRGRPEAFF

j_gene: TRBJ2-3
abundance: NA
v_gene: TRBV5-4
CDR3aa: CASSLQGARTDTQYF

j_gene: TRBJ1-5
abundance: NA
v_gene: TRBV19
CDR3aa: CASTTQGAENQPQHF

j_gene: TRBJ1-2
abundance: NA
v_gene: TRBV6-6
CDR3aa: CASSPTGVNYGYTF

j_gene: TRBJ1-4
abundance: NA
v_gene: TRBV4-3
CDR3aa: CASSQDIARDEKLFF

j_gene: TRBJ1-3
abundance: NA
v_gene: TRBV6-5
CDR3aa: CASSFPPSGNTIYF

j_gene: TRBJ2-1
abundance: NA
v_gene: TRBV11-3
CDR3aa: CASSSGGFEQFF

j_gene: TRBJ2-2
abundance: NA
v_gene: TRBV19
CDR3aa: CASSRAFLGQGVTGELFF

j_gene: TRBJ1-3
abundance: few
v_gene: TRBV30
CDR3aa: CAWNSQGVGNTIYF

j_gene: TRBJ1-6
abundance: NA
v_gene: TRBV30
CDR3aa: CAWSLSRSGLNSPLHF